This is a list of T cell receptor beta chains from one sample in a study of shared clonotypes between healthy human individuals. The assay was immunoSEQ multiplex PCR, and TCRdb's table has in-frame clones only and misses some. Of about 1.5 million clones listed, around 98% were seen once; the top ten hold 0.45%. The specimen sequenced was naive CD4+ T cells sorted from blood. Receptors were obtained from a young man in good health. The CDR3 runs from the conserved cysteine through the conserved F or W. A D gene is named only where the DNA matches it firmly. Clone size is not always given. Where it is, it says once, few, many or a class for expanded clones.

J gene: TRBJ2-3
D gene: TRBD2
V gene: TRBV27
clone size: NA
CDR3 DNA: TGTGCCAGCAGGGCGGGAGTTCGCGCAGATACGCAGTATTTT
CDR3 protein: CASRAGVRADTQYF

J gene: TRBJ2-7
D gene: NA
V gene: TRBV5-1
clone size: NA
CDR3 DNA: TGCGCCAGCAGCTTGGCCTTGAGCGTCAGCTACGAGCAGTACTTC
CDR3 protein: CASSLALSVSYEQYF

J gene: TRBJ2-5
D gene: NA
V gene: TRBV5-1
clone size: NA
CDR3 DNA: TGCGCCAGCAGCTTGGTATTAGGAGAGCATGGGGCCGAAGAGACCCAGTACTTC
CDR3 protein: CASSLVLGEHGAEETQYF

J gene: TRBJ2-1
D gene: TRBD2
V gene: TRBV9
clone size: NA
CDR3 DNA: TGTGCCAGCAGCGTAGTATGGACTAGCGGGATGTACAATGAGCAGTTCTTC
CDR3 protein: CASSVVWTSGMYNEQFF

J gene: TRBJ1-4
D gene: NA
V gene: TRBV5-5
clone size: NA
CDR3 DNA: TGTGCCAGCAGGCCGGGTGCAGCAAGGGGTGTAAAACTGTTTTTT
CDR3 protein: CASRPGAARGVKLFF

J gene: TRBJ1-4
D gene: NA
V gene: TRBV18
clone size: once
CDR3 DNA: TGTGCCAGCTCACCGCGGGAACTGGAGAATGAAAAACTGTTTTTT
CDR3 protein: CASSPRELENEKLFF

J gene: TRBJ2-1
D gene: TRBD1
V gene: TRBV5-6
clone size: NA
CDR3 DNA: TGTGCCAGCAGCTTGGGGGACAGGTTAAACAATGAGCAGTTCTTC
CDR3 protein: CASSLGDRLNNEQFF

J gene: TRBJ1-2
D gene: NA
V gene: TRBV30
clone size: NA
CDR3 DNA: TGTGCCTGGAGTTCGGCCAGGAAGAACAGCTATGGCTACACCTTC
CDR3 protein: CAWSSARKNSYGYTF

J gene: TRBJ2-2
D gene: NA
V gene: TRBV30
clone size: NA
CDR3 DNA: TGTGCCTGGAGTGTACTAGGAGGGAACACCGGGGAGCTGTTTTTT
CDR3 protein: CAWSVLGGNTGELFF

J gene: TRBJ1-1
D gene: NA
V gene: TRBV5-4
clone size: once
CDR3 DNA: TGTGCCAGCAGCTTGGTGGTCGGTCTGAACACTGAAGCTTTCTTT
CDR3 protein: CASSLVVGLNTEAFF

J gene: TRBJ2-7
D gene: TRBD2
V gene: TRBV5-1
clone size: NA
CDR3 DNA: TGCGCCAGCAGCTCGGGACTAGCGTGGTCCTACGAGCAGTACTTC
CDR3 protein: CASSSGLAWSYEQYF

J gene: TRBJ2-3
D gene: TRBD2
V gene: TRBV7-2
clone size: NA
CDR3 DNA: TGTGCCAGCAGCTTCAACGGACTAGCGGGAGGAATAGATACGCAGTATTTT
CDR3 protein: CASSFNGLAGGIDTQYF

J gene: TRBJ1-5
D gene: NA
V gene: TRBV2
clone size: NA
CDR3 DNA: TGTGCCAGCAGTGATACCCGACAGCCCCAGCATTTT
CDR3 protein: CASSDTRQPQHF

J gene: TRBJ2-7
D gene: NA
V gene: TRBV4-2
clone size: NA
CDR3 DNA: TGTGCCAGCAGCCAAGAGGGGCTAAACTCCTACGAGCAGTACTTC
CDR3 protein: CASSQEGLNSYEQYF

J gene: TRBJ1-4
D gene: NA
V gene: TRBV29-1
clone size: NA
CDR3 DNA: TGCGGGGTGCGAGGAGTCAATGAGATGTTTTTT
CDR3 protein: CGVRGVNEMFF

J gene: TRBJ2-7
D gene: NA
V gene: TRBV19
clone size: NA
CDR3 DNA: TGTGCCAGTAGTATAGGGACCCTCTACGAGCAGTACTTC
CDR3 protein: CASSIGTLYEQYF

J gene: TRBJ1-3
D gene: NA
V gene: TRBV28
clone size: NA
CDR3 DNA: TGTGCCAGCAGTTTACTACAGGCGCGCCGAGGCACCATATATTTT
CDR3 protein: CASSLLQARRGTIYF

J gene: TRBJ2-5
D gene: TRBD2
V gene: TRBV7-6
clone size: NA
CDR3 DNA: TGTGCCAGCAGCTTAGGGGTAGCACTAGCGGGAGGAGGAGAGACCCAGTACTTC
CDR3 protein: CASSLGVALAGGGETQYF

J gene: TRBJ1-1
D gene: NA
V gene: TRBV6-6
clone size: NA
CDR3 DNA: TGTGCCAGCAGTCACGGGGGAAAGCTGGCTGAAGCTTTCTTT
CDR3 protein: CASSHGGKLAEAFF

J gene: TRBJ1-3
D gene: NA
V gene: TRBV7-6
clone size: NA
CDR3 DNA: TGTGCCAGCAGCTTAAAGAGGGGAAACACCATATATTTT
CDR3 protein: CASSLKRGNTIYF

J gene: TRBJ1-2
D gene: NA
V gene: TRBV19
clone size: NA
CDR3 DNA: TGTGCCAGTAGTATAGCCACAGGGACCACCCAGAACTATGGCTACACCTTC
CDR3 protein: CASSIATGTTQNYGYTF

J gene: TRBJ1-2
D gene: NA
V gene: TRBV6-1
clone size: NA
CDR3 DNA: TGTGCCAGCAGCCGGAGCAGGCAGGACGACTATGGCTACACCTTC
CDR3 protein: CASSRSRQDDYGYTF

J gene: TRBJ2-3
D gene: TRBD2
V gene: TRBV29-1
clone size: NA
CDR3 DNA: TGCAGCACGGGGACTAGCGGGAGGGCCGATACGCAGTATTTT
CDR3 protein: CSTGTSGRADTQYF

J gene: TRBJ1-3
D gene: NA
V gene: TRBV6-1
clone size: once
CDR3 DNA: TGTGCCAGCAGTGAAGTCTCTGGAAACACCATATATTTT
CDR3 protein: CASSEVSGNTIYF

J gene: TRBJ2-2
D gene: NA
V gene: TRBV5-6
clone size: NA
CDR3 DNA: TGTGCCAGCAGCTTCCCGGGCAGAAACACCGGGGAGCTGTTTTTT
CDR3 protein: CASSFPGRNTGELFF

J gene: TRBJ1-2
D gene: NA
V gene: TRBV28
clone size: NA
CDR3 DNA: TGTGCCAGCAGTCCTACGGGCCCCGGCTACTATGGCTACACCTTC
CDR3 protein: CASSPTGPGYYGYTF

J gene: TRBJ2-2
D gene: TRBD2
V gene: TRBV4-2
clone size: NA
CDR3 DNA: TGTGCCAGCAGCCAAGATAGAGACGGGAGGGCCGCCGGGGAGCTGTTTTTT
CDR3 protein: CASSQDRDGRAAGELFF

J gene: TRBJ2-4
D gene: NA
V gene: TRBV28
clone size: NA
CDR3 DNA: TGTGCCAGCGCGGGACCGTTTATTCAGTACTTC
CDR3 protein: CASAGPFIQYF

J gene: TRBJ2-5
D gene: NA
V gene: TRBV7-2
clone size: once
CDR3 DNA: TGTGCCAGCAGCCGCGGGTCGACAGTACAAGAGACCCAGTACTTC
CDR3 protein: CASSRGSTVQETQYF

J gene: TRBJ2-7
D gene: TRBD2
V gene: TRBV7-2
clone size: NA
CDR3 DNA: TGTGCCAGCAGCTTAAGGAGACTAGCGGGGCCCACCTACGAGCAGTACTTC
CDR3 protein: CASSLRRLAGPTYEQYF

J gene: TRBJ2-3
D gene: NA
V gene: TRBV13
clone size: NA
CDR3 DNA: TGTGCCAGCAGCCCACTACCTTGGGGGGCAATGGTAGGGACTAGCACAGATACGCAGTATTTT
CDR3 protein: CASSPLPWGAMVGTSTDTQYF

J gene: TRBJ1-4
D gene: NA
V gene: TRBV25-1
clone size: NA
CDR3 DNA: TGTGCCAGCGGAGAGGGGGGGTTGAGACTGTTTTTT
CDR3 protein: CASGEGGLRLFF

J gene: TRBJ1-5
D gene: NA
V gene: TRBV19
clone size: NA
CDR3 DNA: TGTGCCAGTAGTCCGGGGCATAGCAATCAGCCCCAGCATTTT
CDR3 protein: CASSPGHSNQPQHF

J gene: TRBJ1-1
D gene: NA
V gene: TRBV4-3
clone size: NA
CDR3 DNA: TGCGCCAGCAGCCAAGTAAGGGGGTATGGTGATGAAGCTTTCTTT
CDR3 protein: CASSQVRGYGDEAFF

J gene: TRBJ1-1
D gene: NA
V gene: TRBV27
clone size: NA
CDR3 DNA: TGTGCCAGCAGTTTAGGAGTGGGGAACACTGAAGCTTTCTTT
CDR3 protein: CASSLGVGNTEAFF

J gene: TRBJ2-4
D gene: NA
V gene: TRBV29-1
clone size: once
CDR3 DNA: TGCAGCGCTCAGGGCGTAGGGGGCAAAAACATTCAGTACTTC
CDR3 protein: CSAQGVGGKNIQYF

J gene: TRBJ1-2
D gene: NA
V gene: TRBV28
clone size: NA
CDR3 DNA: TGTGCCAGCAGTTTGGTGACAGGCTATGGCTACACCTTC
CDR3 protein: CASSLVTGYGYTF

J gene: TRBJ2-7
D gene: NA
V gene: TRBV18
clone size: NA
CDR3 DNA: TGTGCCAGCTCACCAGGGGTGAACGAGCAGTACTTC
CDR3 protein: CASSPGVNEQYF

J gene: TRBJ2-5
D gene: TRBD2
V gene: TRBV19
clone size: NA
CDR3 DNA: TGTGCCAGTAGTAGGACTAGCGGGAGACGGTGGGAGACCCAGTACTTC
CDR3 protein: CASSRTSGRRWETQYF

J gene: TRBJ2-1
D gene: NA
V gene: TRBV7-2
clone size: NA
CDR3 DNA: TGTGCCAGCAGCTTAATGACCAGATACAATGAGCAGTTCTTC
CDR3 protein: CASSLMTRYNEQFF

J gene: TRBJ2-3
D gene: NA
V gene: TRBV18
clone size: NA
CDR3 DNA: TGTGCCAGCTCACTTCCCCGAACCCGGGAGACAAGCACAGATACGCAGTATTTT
CDR3 protein: CASSLPRTRETSTDTQYF

J gene: TRBJ2-2
D gene: TRBD1
V gene: TRBV28
clone size: NA
CDR3 DNA: TGTGCCAGCGAGGGGACAGGGGGCGGTCCCGGGGAGCTGTTTTTT
CDR3 protein: CASEGTGGGPGELFF

J gene: TRBJ2-7
D gene: NA
V gene: TRBV18
clone size: NA
CDR3 DNA: TGTGCCAGCTCACGTGGATCCGGGCAGAGCTCCTACGAGCAGTACTTC
CDR3 protein: CASSRGSGQSSYEQYF

J gene: TRBJ2-1
D gene: NA
V gene: TRBV7-7
clone size: NA
CDR3 DNA: TGTGCCAGCAGCTTTCAGGGCTTCGGCAATGAGCAGTTCTTC
CDR3 protein: CASSFQGFGNEQFF

J gene: TRBJ1-4
D gene: NA
V gene: TRBV6-1
clone size: NA
CDR3 DNA: TGTGCCAGCAGTGAAATCTTACAGCCTGATGAAAAACTGTTTTTT
CDR3 protein: CASSEILQPDEKLFF

J gene: TRBJ2-3
D gene: TRBD2
V gene: TRBV5-5
clone size: NA
CDR3 DNA: TGTGCCAGCAACATGAGGGCTAGCGGGACTCTCACAGATACGCAGTATTTT
CDR3 protein: CASNMRASGTLTDTQYF

J gene: TRBJ2-2
D gene: TRBD1
V gene: TRBV5-4
clone size: NA
CDR3 DNA: TGTGCCAGCACCTTAAGCCCCGGGACAGGGAGCACCGGGGAGCTGTTTTTT
CDR3 protein: CASTLSPGTGSTGELFF

J gene: TRBJ2-7
D gene: NA
V gene: TRBV27
clone size: NA
CDR3 DNA: TGTGCCAGCACGGGCGCGGGGCCCACTTCGGAGCAGTACTTC
CDR3 protein: CASTGAGPTSEQYF

J gene: TRBJ1-1
D gene: NA
V gene: TRBV6-6
clone size: NA
CDR3 DNA: TGTGCCAGCAGACCCTCCAGGACTGAAGCTTTCTTT
CDR3 protein: CASRPSRTEAFF

J gene: TRBJ2-1
D gene: TRBD2
V gene: TRBV9
clone size: NA
CDR3 DNA: TGTGCCAGCAGCGCGAAGCCCGGGACTATCGGCAATGAGCAGTTCTTC
CDR3 protein: CASSAKPGTIGNEQFF

J gene: TRBJ2-7
D gene: TRBD2
V gene: TRBV7-3
clone size: NA
CDR3 DNA: TGTGCCAGCAGCCCCCGCGGGGGATACGAGCAGTACTTC
CDR3 protein: CASSPRGGYEQYF

J gene: TRBJ1-1
D gene: NA
V gene: TRBV6-5
clone size: NA
CDR3 DNA: TGTGCCAGCAGTTGGGGACAAATGAACACTGAAGCTTTCTTT
CDR3 protein: CASSWGQMNTEAFF

J gene: TRBJ2-2
D gene: TRBD2
V gene: TRBV28
clone size: NA
CDR3 DNA: TGTGCCAGCACGGGACTAGCGGGAGGGCCTAACACCGGGGAGCTGTTTTTT
CDR3 protein: CASTGLAGGPNTGELFF

J gene: TRBJ1-1
D gene: NA
V gene: TRBV5-4
clone size: NA
CDR3 DNA: TGTGCCAGCAGCTTGGCCTCCCGACAAAGCATTGGTGAAGCTTTCTTT
CDR3 protein: CASSLASRQSIGEAFF

J gene: TRBJ1-2
D gene: NA
V gene: TRBV4-1
clone size: NA
CDR3 DNA: TGCGCCAGCAGCCTGGGGACCGGTAACTATGGCTACACCTTC
CDR3 protein: CASSLGTGNYGYTF

J gene: TRBJ2-7
D gene: NA
V gene: TRBV30
clone size: NA
CDR3 DNA: TGTGCCTGGAGTGTACTGGGAAACTACGAGCAGTACTTC
CDR3 protein: CAWSVLGNYEQYF

J gene: TRBJ2-7
D gene: NA
V gene: TRBV7-9
clone size: NA
CDR3 DNA: TGTGCCAGCAGCTCGGACGGATCCTCCTACGAGCAGTACTTC
CDR3 protein: CASSSDGSSYEQYF

J gene: TRBJ2-5
D gene: NA
V gene: TRBV9
clone size: NA
CDR3 DNA: TGTGCCAGCAGCGTAGCTACTACAGGAGGCGAACAAGAGACCCAGTACTTC
CDR3 protein: CASSVATTGGEQETQYF

J gene: TRBJ2-2
D gene: NA
V gene: TRBV18
clone size: NA
CDR3 DNA: TGTGCCAGCTCATCGACAGGGACTAACACCGGGGAGCTGTTTTTT
CDR3 protein: CASSSTGTNTGELFF

J gene: TRBJ2-1
D gene: TRBD2
V gene: TRBV5-5
clone size: NA
CDR3 DNA: TGTGCCAGCAGCTTGAAGGGGGCGCTGCCTAGCGGGGAGAATGAGCAGTTCTTC
CDR3 protein: CASSLKGALPSGENEQFF